What follows is one TCR beta chain and its context. The antigen remains unidentified. This entry belongs to a study of CD8 T cells in Susac syndrome. The V and J ends lost 5 bases and 6 bases, in that order; junction bases with no gene match: 9. The CDR3 covers 16 residues. Random-hexamer reverse transcription was applied to roughly 0.45 to 1 ug RNA. With immunoSEQ multiplex PCR, TCR beta CDR3 was amplified across 54 Vbeta and 13 Jbeta. Via MiXCR, TCRdb re-called the immunoSEQ multiplex PCR reads, giving one row per CDR3 protein. The sample records tens of thousands of distinct CDR3 sequences, 93% being singletons. Study results and limitations: Clonal expansion was missing from Susac syndrome CD4+ T cell repertoires.

This clonotype was sampled from a human donor with Susac syndrome. The J gene is TRBJ2-2, the V gene TRBV12-3 or TRBV12-4; 10 bases match TRBD1. Sequenced: CD4+ T cells from PBMCs. Here the CDR3 reads CASSLDRGRISGELFF. In DNA, the CDR3 is TGTGCCAGCAGTCTCGACAGGGGGCGTATATCCGGGGAGCTGTTTTTT.